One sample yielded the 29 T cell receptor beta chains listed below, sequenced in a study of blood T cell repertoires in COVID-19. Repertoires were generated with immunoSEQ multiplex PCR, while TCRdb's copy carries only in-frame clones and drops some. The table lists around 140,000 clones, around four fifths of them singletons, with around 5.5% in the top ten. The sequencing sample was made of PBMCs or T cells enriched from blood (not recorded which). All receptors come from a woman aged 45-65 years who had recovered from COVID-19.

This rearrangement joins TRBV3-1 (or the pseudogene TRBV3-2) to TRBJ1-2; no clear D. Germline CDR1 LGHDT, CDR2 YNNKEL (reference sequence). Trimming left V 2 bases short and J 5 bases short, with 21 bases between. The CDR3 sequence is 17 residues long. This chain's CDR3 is CASSQTLGGIALYGYTF. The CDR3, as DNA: TGTGCCAGCAGCCAAACCCTTGGAGGGATCGCCCTGTATGGCTACACCTTC.

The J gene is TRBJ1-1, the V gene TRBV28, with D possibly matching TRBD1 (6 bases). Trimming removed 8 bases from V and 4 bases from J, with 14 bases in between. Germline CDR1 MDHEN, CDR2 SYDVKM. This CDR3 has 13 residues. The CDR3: CASASHRATEAFF. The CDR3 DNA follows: TGTGCCAGCGCTAGCCACAGGGCCACTGAAGCTTTCTTT.

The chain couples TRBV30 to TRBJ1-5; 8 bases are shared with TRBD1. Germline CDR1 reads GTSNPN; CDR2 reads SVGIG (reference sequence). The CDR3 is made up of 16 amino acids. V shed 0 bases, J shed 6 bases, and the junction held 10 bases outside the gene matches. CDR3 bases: TGTGCCTGGAGTGTAAATACAGGGGGTATGGGTCAGCCCCAGCATTTT. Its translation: CAWSVNTGGMGQPQHF.

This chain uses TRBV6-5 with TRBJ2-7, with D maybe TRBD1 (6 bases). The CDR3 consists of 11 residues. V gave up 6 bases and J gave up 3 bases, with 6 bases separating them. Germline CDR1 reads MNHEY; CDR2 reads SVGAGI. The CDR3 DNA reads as TGTGCCAGCAGCAGGGGCTACGAGCAGTACTTC. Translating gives CASSRGYEQYF.

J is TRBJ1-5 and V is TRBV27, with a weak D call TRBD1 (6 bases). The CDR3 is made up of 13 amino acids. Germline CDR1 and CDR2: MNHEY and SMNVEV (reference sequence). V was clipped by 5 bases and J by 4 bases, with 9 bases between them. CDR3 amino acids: CASSQGRNQPQHF. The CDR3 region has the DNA TGTGCCAGCAGTCAGGGGCGAAATCAGCCCCAGCATTTT.

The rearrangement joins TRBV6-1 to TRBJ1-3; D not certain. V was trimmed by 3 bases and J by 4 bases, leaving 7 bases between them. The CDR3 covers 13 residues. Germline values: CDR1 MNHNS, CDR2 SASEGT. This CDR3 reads CASSENGGNTIYF. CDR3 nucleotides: TGTGCCAGCAGTGAGAACGGGGGAAACACCATATATTTT.

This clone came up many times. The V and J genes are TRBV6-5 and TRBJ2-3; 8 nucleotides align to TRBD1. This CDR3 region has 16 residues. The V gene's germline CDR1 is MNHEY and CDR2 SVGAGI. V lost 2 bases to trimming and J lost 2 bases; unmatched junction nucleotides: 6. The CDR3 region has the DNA TGTGCCAGCAGTTACGGGACAGGAACCCTCACAGATACGCAGTATTTT. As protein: CASSYGTGTLTDTQYF.

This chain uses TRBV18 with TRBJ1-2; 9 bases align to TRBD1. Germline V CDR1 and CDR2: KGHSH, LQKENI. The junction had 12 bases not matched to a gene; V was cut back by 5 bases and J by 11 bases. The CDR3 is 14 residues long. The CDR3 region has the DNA TGTGCCAGCTCATCGGGACAGGGAGCCCTGGCTTACACCTTC. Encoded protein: CASSSGQGALAYTF.

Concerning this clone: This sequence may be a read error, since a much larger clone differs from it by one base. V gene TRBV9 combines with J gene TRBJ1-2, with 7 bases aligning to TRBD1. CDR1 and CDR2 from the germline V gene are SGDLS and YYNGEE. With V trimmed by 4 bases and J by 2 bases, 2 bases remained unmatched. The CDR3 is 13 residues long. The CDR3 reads CASSLQGNYGYTF. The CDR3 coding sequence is TGTGCCAGCAGCCTACAGGGGAACTATGGCTACACCTTC. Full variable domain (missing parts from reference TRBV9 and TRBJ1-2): DSGVTQTPKHLITATGQRVTLRCSPRSGDLSVYWYQQSLDQGLQFLIQYYNGEERAKGNILERFSAQQFPDLHSELNLSSLELGDSALYFCASSLQGNYGYTFGSGTRLTVV.

CDR3 DNA sequence: TGCGCCAGCAGCCACCAGACAGGTCAGCCCCAGCATTTT. Translating gives CASSHQTGQPQHF. This rearrangement joins TRBV4-1 to TRBJ1-5; D possibly corresponds to TRBD1 (6 bases). The germline gives CDR1 MGHRA, CDR2 YSYEKL. V dropped 3 bases and J dropped 6 bases, with 9 bases sitting between them. The CDR3 extends over 13 amino acids.

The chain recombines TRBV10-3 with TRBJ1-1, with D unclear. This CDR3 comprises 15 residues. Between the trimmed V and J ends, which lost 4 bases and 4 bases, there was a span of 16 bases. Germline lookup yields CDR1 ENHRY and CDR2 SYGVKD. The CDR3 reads CAISASSRGSTEAFF. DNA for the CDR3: TGTGCCATCAGTGCCTCCAGCCGCGGATCCACTGAAGCTTTCTTT.

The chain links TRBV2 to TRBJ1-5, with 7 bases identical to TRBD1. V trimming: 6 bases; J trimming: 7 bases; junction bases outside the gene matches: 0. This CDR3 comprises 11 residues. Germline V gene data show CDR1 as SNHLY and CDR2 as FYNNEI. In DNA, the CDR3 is TGTGCCAGCAGACAGGGGCAGCCCCAGCATTTT. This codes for CASRQGQPQHF.

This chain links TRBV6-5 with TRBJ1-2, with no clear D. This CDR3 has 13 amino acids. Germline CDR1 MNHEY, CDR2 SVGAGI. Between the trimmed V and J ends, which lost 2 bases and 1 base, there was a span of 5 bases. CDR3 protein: CASSYGLNYGYTF. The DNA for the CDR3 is TGTGCCAGCAGTTACGGGCTTAACTATGGCTACACCTTC.

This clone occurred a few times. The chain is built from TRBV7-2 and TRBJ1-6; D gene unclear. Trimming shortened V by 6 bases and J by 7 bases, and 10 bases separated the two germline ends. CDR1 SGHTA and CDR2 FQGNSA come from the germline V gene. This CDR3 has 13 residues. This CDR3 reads CASSSRGNSPLHF. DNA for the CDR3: TGTGCCAGCAGTTCGCGAGGAAATTCACCCCTCCACTTT.

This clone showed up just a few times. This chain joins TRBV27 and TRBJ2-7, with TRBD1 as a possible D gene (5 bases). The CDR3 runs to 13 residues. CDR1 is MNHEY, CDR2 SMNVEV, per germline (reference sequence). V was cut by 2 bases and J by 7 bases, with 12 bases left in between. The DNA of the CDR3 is TGTGCCAGCAGTTTAAAGGGGCCGGGTGAGCAGTACGTC. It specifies CASSLKGPGEQYV.

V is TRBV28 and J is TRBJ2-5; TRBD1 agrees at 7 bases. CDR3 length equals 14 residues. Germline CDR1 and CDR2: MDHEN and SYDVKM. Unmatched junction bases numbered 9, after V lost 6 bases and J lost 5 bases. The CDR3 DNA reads TGTGCCAGCAGGCCGACAGGGCCGGGGGAGACCCAGTACTTC. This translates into CASRPTGPGETQYF. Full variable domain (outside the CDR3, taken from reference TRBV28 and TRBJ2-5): DVKVTQSSRYLVKRTGEKVFLECVQDMDHENMFWYRQDPGLGLRLIYFSYDVKMKEKGDIPEGYSVSREKKERFSLILESASTNQTSMYLCASRPTGPGETQYFGPGTRLLVL.

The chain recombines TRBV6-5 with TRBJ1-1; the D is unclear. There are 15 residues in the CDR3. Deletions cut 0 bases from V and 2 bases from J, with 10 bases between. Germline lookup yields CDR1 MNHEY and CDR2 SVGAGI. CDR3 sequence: CASSYSMGRNTEAFF. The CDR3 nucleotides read TGTGCCAGCAGTTACTCTATGGGCAGAAACACTGAAGCTTTCTTT.

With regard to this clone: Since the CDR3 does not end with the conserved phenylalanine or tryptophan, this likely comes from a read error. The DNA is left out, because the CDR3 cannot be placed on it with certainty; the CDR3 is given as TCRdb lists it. The CDR3 sequence: CSARDRGDRAI. The chain employs TRBV20-1 and TRBJ1-1; the D segment call TRBD1 is taken from the table without a DNA check. Germline V gene data show CDR1 as DFQATT and CDR2 as SNEGSKA (reference sequence). From its first to its last residue, the CDR3 has 11 amino acids.

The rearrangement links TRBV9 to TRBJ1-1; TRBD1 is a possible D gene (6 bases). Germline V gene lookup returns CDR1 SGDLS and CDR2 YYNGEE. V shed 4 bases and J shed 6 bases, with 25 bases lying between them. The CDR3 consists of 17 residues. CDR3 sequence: CASSPSGTIMAGAEAFF. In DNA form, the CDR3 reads TGTGCCAGCAGCCCTTCCGGGACAATAATGGCTGGTGCTGAAGCTTTCTTT.

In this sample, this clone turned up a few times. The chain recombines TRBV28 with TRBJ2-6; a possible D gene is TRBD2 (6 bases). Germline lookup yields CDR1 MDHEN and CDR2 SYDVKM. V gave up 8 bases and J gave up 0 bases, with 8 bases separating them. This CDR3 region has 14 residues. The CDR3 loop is CASGTVSGANVLTF. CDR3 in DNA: TGTGCCAGCGGGACTGTCTCTGGGGCCAACGTCCTGACTTTC.

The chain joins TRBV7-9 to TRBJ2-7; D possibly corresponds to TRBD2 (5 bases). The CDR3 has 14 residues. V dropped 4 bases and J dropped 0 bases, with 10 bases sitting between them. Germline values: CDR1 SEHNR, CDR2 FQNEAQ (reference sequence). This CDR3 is CASSSDGNSYEQYF. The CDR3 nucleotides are TGTGCCAGCAGCTCCGACGGGAACTCCTACGAGCAGTACTTC.

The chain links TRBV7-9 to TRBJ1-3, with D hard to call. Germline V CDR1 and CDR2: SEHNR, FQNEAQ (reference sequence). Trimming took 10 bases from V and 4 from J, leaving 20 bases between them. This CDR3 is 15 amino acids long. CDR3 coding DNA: TGTGCCACCCCGCGTAGCCAGATCTCCGGAAACACCATATATTTT. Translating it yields CATPRSQISGNTIYF. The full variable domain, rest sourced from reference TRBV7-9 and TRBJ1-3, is DTGVSQNPRHKITKRGQNVTFRCDPISEHNRLYWYRQTLGQGPEFLTYFQNEAQLEKSRLLSDRFSAERPKGSFSTLEIQRTEQGDSAMYLCATPRSQISGNTIYFGEGSWLTVV.

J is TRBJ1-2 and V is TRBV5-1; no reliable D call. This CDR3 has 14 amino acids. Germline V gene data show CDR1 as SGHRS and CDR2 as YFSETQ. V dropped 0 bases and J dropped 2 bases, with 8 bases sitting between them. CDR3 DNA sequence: TGCGCCAGCAGCTTGGCCCCAGAAAACTATGGCTACACCTTC. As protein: CASSLAPENYGYTF.

CDR3 loop: CASSHDRVNQPQHF. DNA for the CDR3: TGTGCCAGCAGTCACGACAGGGTCAATCAGCCCCAGCATTTT. V gene TRBV28 combines with J gene TRBJ1-5; 7 bases fit TRBD1. With 5 bases clipped from V and 3 bases from J, the junction kept 4 bases outside the gene matches. CDR1 MDHEN and CDR2 SYDVKM come from the germline V gene. This CDR3 region has 14 residues.

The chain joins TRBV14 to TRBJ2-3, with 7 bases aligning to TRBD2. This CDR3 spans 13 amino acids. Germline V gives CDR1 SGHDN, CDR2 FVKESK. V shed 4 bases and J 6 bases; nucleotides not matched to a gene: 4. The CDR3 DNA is TGTGCCAGCAGCCTCGTGGGGGGGGATACGCAGTATTTT. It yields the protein CASSLVGGDTQYF.

The CDR3 nucleotides read TGTGCCAGCTCACTAGAAGCAGGGGGCCTCGGCACTGAAGCTTTCTTT. It translates to CASSLEAGGLGTEAFF. V usage is TRBV18 and J usage is TRBJ1-1, with 8 bases lining up with TRBD1. The CDR3 is 16 residues long. Losses at the gene ends were 4 bases for V and 4 bases for J; bases not matched to a gene: 11. Germline V gives CDR1 KGHSH, CDR2 LQKENI.

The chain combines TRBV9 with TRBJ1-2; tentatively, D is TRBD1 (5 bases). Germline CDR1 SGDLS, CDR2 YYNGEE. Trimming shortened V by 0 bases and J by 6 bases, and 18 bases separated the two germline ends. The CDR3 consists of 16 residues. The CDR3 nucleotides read TGTGCCAGCAGCGTAGATCTTCTCGACAGAGGAAATGGCTACACCTTC. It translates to CASSVDLLDRGNGYTF.

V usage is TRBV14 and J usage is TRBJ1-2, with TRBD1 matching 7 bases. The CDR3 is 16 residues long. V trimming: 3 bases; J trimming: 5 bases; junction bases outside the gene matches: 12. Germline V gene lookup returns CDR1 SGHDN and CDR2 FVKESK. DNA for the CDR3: TGTGCCAGCAGCCAGGAACAGGGGACGATGGATTATGGCTACACCTTC. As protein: CASSQEQGTMDYGYTF.

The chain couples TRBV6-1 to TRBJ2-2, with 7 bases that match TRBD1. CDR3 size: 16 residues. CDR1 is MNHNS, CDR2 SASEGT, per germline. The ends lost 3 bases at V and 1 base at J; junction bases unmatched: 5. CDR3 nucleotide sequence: TGTGCCAGCAGTGAGACGACAGGGATGAACACCGGGGAGCTGTTTTTT. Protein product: CASSETTGMNTGELFF.